Listed here are 26 T cell receptor beta chains from one sample, sequenced in a study of human T cells and chemical hapten exposure. Specified time point: patch test 1, 2 weeks after DPC sensitization. Treatment: therapeutic diphenylcyclopropenone sensitization with weekly scalp DPC. Each CDR3 protein is one row after TCRdb ran MiXCR on the RACE reads. Of 150,000 to 200,000 distinct CDR3 sequences in the sample, 13% to 15% were seen once. The sample was whole blood, taken in connection with sensitization to the hapten diphenylcyclopropenone (DPC). These receptors were obtained from a woman aged 30 to 39 with alopecia areata. Some clones in this sample may be carry-over from other donors' samples.

This clonotype was seen ten or more times. The chain uses TRBV7-3 and TRBJ1-4; 9 nucleotides match TRBD1. V lost 4 bases and J lost 6; bases outside the gene matches: 6. The CDR3 is 15 residues long. From germline, CDR1 is SGHTA and CDR2 FQGTGA. DNA of the CDR3: TGTGCCAGCAGCTACCCCCGGGACAGGGATGAAAAACTGTTTTTT. Its protein product is CASSYPRDRDEKLFF.

The gene calls are TRBV7-9 and TRBJ2-3, with 7 bases that match TRBD2. Germline lookup yields CDR1 SEHNR and CDR2 FQNEAQ (reference sequence). This CDR3 contains 11 residues. After removal of 7 bases from V and 5 bases from J, the junction contained 0 bases not matched to a gene. CDR3 DNA: TGTGCCAGCACGGGGGGAGATACGCAGTATTTT. Translation: CASTGGDTQYF.

This clonotype was seen repeatedly, ten times or more. The chain links TRBV5-1 to TRBJ2-3; no clear D. Trimming left V 0 bases short and J 4 bases short, with 9 bases between. The CDR3 covers 14 residues. The germline CDR1 and CDR2 sequences are SGHRS and YFSETQ. The CDR3 sequence: CASSLEAAADTQYF. The CDR3, as DNA: TGCGCCAGCAGCTTGGAGGCGGCGGCAGATACGCAGTATTTT.

This chain links TRBV5-1 with TRBJ1-6, with 8 bases lining up with TRBD1. The J segment lost 4 bases and the V segment lost 3 bases, leaving 6 bases of the junction unmatched. This CDR3 spans 16 amino acids. Germline lookup yields CDR1 SGHRS and CDR2 YFSETQ. The CDR3 DNA sequence: TGCGCCAGCAGCTACACCGGGACAGGATATAATTCACCCCTCCACTTT. Its translation is CASSYTGTGYNSPLHF.

This clonotype showed up many times. This chain joins TRBV6-5 and TRBJ1-2, with TRBD1 as a possible D gene (5 bases). The CDR3 sequence is 15 residues long. CDR1 is MNHEY and CDR2 is SVGAGI in the germline V gene. V was shortened by 3 bases and J by 4 bases, with 15 bases between the two germline ends. The CDR3 nucleotides are TGTGCCAGCAGTTATGGGGCAGGCCTCTCCTATGGCTACACCTTC. It encodes CASSYGAGLSYGYTF.

The rearrangement joins TRBV20-1 to TRBJ2-7; D not certain. Germline V gives CDR1 DFQATT, CDR2 SNEGSKA (reference sequence). Deletions cut 6 bases from V and 3 bases from J, with 15 bases between. The CDR3 runs 13 residues. CDR3 sequence: CSAKQGGDYEQYF. As DNA, the CDR3 is TGCAGTGCCAAGCAAGGTGGAGACTACGAGCAGTACTTC.

The chain uses TRBV7-9 and TRBJ2-2, with D perhaps being TRBD1 or TRBD2 (5 bases each). The CDR3 is made up of 16 amino acids. V was clipped by 0 bases and J by 0 bases, with 8 bases between them. CDR1 and CDR2 (germline): SEHNR, FQNEAQ (reference sequence). This CDR3 is CASSLALGANTGELFF. CDR3 sequence (DNA): TGTGCCAGCAGCTTAGCGCTGGGGGCGAACACCGGGGAGCTGTTTTTT. Full variable domain (missing parts from reference TRBV7-9 and TRBJ2-2): DTGVSQNPRHKITKRGQNVTFRCDPISEHNRLYWYRQTLGQGPEFLTYFQNEAQLEKSRLLSDRFSAERPKGSFSTLEIQRTEQGDSAMYLCASSLALGANTGELFFGEGSRLTVL.

The V gene is TRBV20-1, the J gene TRBJ1-1; D is unresolved. The CDR3 length is 12 residues. Trimming took off 5 bases at V and 3 bases at J, with 10 bases between the two ends. CDR1 is DFQATT and CDR2 is SNEGSKA in the germline V gene (reference sequence). CDR3 bases: TGCAGTGCTGTTTGGCGGGACACTGAAGCTTTCTTT. Amino acid sequence: CSAVWRDTEAFF.

This clonotype has only a few counts. CDR3 nucleotide sequence: TGCGCCAGCAGCCCTTCGTCGCCCGGGGAGCAGTACTTC. Translated: CASSPSSPGEQYF. The chain couples TRBV10-1 to TRBJ2-7; no firm D call. CDR1 WNHNN and CDR2 SYGVQD come from the germline V gene (reference sequence). Trimming took off 6 bases at V and 7 bases at J, with 16 bases between the two ends. This CDR3 is built from 13 residues.

This clonotype was recorded at least ten times. This chain uses TRBV29-1 with TRBJ2-2; the D gene is possibly TRBD2 (5 bases). This CDR3 spans 13 amino acids. In germline, CDR1 is SQVTM, CDR2 ANQGSEA. In DNA form, the CDR3 reads TGCGCAGGCAAGCGGCCGAACACCGGGGAGCTGTTTTTT. This sequence encodes CAGKRPNTGELFF.

V and J are TRBV27 and TRBJ2-5, with TRBD2 identical over 9 bases. Germline CDR1 reads MNHEY; CDR2 reads SMNVEV (reference sequence). V lost 6 bases, J lost 2 bases, and 7 bases stayed unmatched. This CDR3 is built from 15 residues. The chain's CDR3 is CASSLGLASQETQYF. CDR3 DNA: TGTGCCAGCAGCCTGGGACTAGCCTCACAAGAGACCCAGTACTTC.

The sample holds many counts of this clonotype. The chain joins TRBV29-1 to TRBJ2-7; the D is unclear. From germline, CDR1 is SQVTM and CDR2 ANQGSEA. V lost 3 bases, J lost 4 bases, and 22 bases lay in between. There are 16 residues in the CDR3. This chain's CDR3 is CSVELLPPASSYEQYF. Written as DNA, the CDR3 is TGCAGCGTTGAGCTGTTGCCTCCCGCCTCTAGTTACGAGCAGTACTTC.

The table lists this clonotype with a few counts. J is TRBJ2-7 and V is TRBV6-5, with TRBD2 identical over 14 bases. J lost 3 bases, V lost 6 bases, and 4 bases had no gene match. The CDR3 totals 15 residues. The germline V gene has CDR1 MNHEY and CDR2 SVGAGI. CDR3 amino acids: CASSYGLAGGYEQYF. The CDR3 region has the DNA TGTGCCAGCAGCTACGGACTAGCGGGAGGCTACGAGCAGTACTTC.

The rearrangement joins TRBV28 to TRBJ2-3; D is undetermined. Trimming left V 7 bases short and J 2 bases short, with 13 bases between. The CDR3 has 14 amino acids. Germline lookup yields CDR1 MDHEN and CDR2 SYDVKM. The chain's CDR3 is CASTKWTATDTQYF. As DNA, the CDR3 is TGTGCCAGCACCAAGTGGACGGCCACAGATACGCAGTATTTT.

The rearrangement links TRBV6-2 or TRBV6-3 to TRBJ2-1; no definite D call. Germline CDR1 reads MNHEY; CDR2 reads SVGEGT. There are 12 residues in the CDR3. With 0 bases removed from V and 8 bases from J, the gap between germline ends came to 5 bases. CDR3 bases: TGTGCCAGCAGTTACTCTAAGTATGAGCAGTTCTTC. This gives the protein CASSYSKYEQFF.

Here the CDR3 reads CATSEGQGSANYGYTF. The CDR3 nucleotides read TGTGCCACCAGCGAGGGACAGGGATCAGCTAACTATGGCTACACCTTC. This chain links TRBV15 with TRBJ1-2, with 9 bases fitting TRBD1. V lost 5 bases and J lost 0; bases outside the gene matches: 7. This CDR3 region has 16 residues. In germline, CDR1 is LNHNV, CDR2 YYDKDF (reference sequence).

The table lists this clonotype with a few counts. The chain carries TRBV5-1 and TRBJ2-1; D is uncertain. The ends were cut back, 1 base at V and 10 bases at J, with 12 bases in the middle. Germline assignment: CDR1 SGHRS and CDR2 YFSETQ. CDR3 length: 13 amino acids. CDR3 protein: CASSLTINDEQFF. For the CDR3, the DNA is TGCGCCAGCAGCTTGACTATTAATGACGAGCAGTTCTTC.

V is TRBV28 and J is TRBJ2-5, with D unclear. V lost 8 bases and J 5 bases, leaving 15 bases between the germline ends. This CDR3 comprises 13 residues. In germline, CDR1 is MDHEN, CDR2 SYDVKM. The CDR3 reads CASHPNLVETQYF. The CDR3 DNA reads TGTGCCAGCCACCCAAACCTCGTGGAGACCCAGTACTTC. Full variable domain (rest looked up from reference TRBV28 and TRBJ2-5): DVKVTQSSRYLVKRTGEKVFLECVQDMDHENMFWYRQDPGLGLRLIYFSYDVKMKEKGDIPEGYSVSREKKERFSLILESASTNQTSMYLCASHPNLVETQYFGPGTRLLVL.

This clonotype came up many times. The CDR3 reads CASSTTPGQGSPLHF. For the CDR3, the DNA is TGTGCCAGCAGCACTACGCCGGGACAGGGTTCACCCCTCCACTTT. The rearrangement uses TRBV7-3 and TRBJ1-6, with 9 bases identical to TRBD1. Germline assignment: CDR1 SGHTA and CDR2 FQGTGA. The CDR3 consists of 15 residues. J was trimmed by 9 bases and V by 5 bases; bases with no gene match: 8.

The chain recombines TRBV28 with TRBJ2-3; no clear D. Trimming removed 6 bases at V and 7 bases at J, with 8 bases between. The germline V gene has CDR1 MDHEN and CDR2 SYDVKM. CDR3 length: 11 residues. The CDR3 is CASSTGNTQYF. The CDR3 DNA follows: TGTGCCAGCAGCACGGGTAATACGCAGTATTTT.

This clonotype was counted only a few times. J is TRBJ2-2 and V is TRBV6-5; unclear D gene. Germline CDR1 reads MNHEY; CDR2 reads SVGAGI. Trimming pared 0 bases from V and 6 bases from J, leaving 8 bases between. This CDR3 is built from 14 residues. CDR3 loop: CASSYSRRAGELFF. CDR3 sequence (DNA): TGTGCCAGCAGTTACTCGAGAAGGGCCGGGGAGCTGTTTTTT.

This clonotype was found a few times. The genes are TRBV19 and TRBJ2-2; 9 bases line up with TRBD2. After removal of 5 bases from V and 5 bases from J, the junction contained 6 bases not matched to a gene. The CDR3 is 15 amino acids. The germline gives CDR1 LNHDA, CDR2 SQIVND (reference sequence). The CDR3 DNA sequence: TGTGCCAGTAGTGGGGCTAGCGGGACAACCGGGGAGCTGTTTTTT. This translates into CASSGASGTTGELFF.

The V and J genes are TRBV12-3 or TRBV12-4 and TRBJ1-1, with D maybe TRBD1 (5 bases). The CDR3 runs to 13 residues. The CDR3 DNA reads as TGTGTCTCGGGAAGGGGCTTGAACACTGAAGCTTTCTTT. The encoded protein is CVSGRGLNTEAFF.

This chain connects TRBV5-4 to TRBJ1-6; D is possibly TRBD1 (5 bases). The germline V gene has CDR1 SGHNT and CDR2 YYREEE (reference sequence). Between the trimmed V and J ends, which lost 4 bases and 9 bases, there was a span of 26 bases. There are 18 residues in the CDR3. CDR3 sequence: CASSGGSTGREILSPLHF. The CDR3 DNA sequence: TGTGCCAGCAGCGGAGGATCCACGGGACGGGAAATTCTTTCACCCCTCCACTTT.

This clonotype came up a few times. The rearrangement joins TRBV9 to TRBJ2-2; unclear D gene. The V gene's germline CDR1 is SGDLS and CDR2 YYNGEE. The CDR3 is made up of 13 amino acids. The ends were cut back, 0 bases at V and 6 bases at J, with 6 bases in the middle. The CDR3: CASSVDLPGELFF. As DNA, the CDR3 is TGTGCCAGCAGCGTAGACCTCCCCGGGGAGCTGTTTTTT.

A few counts support this clonotype. This chain links TRBV4-2 with TRBJ1-5; tentative D call: TRBD1 (5 bases). This CDR3 is 17 amino acids long. Between the trimmed V and J ends, which lost 0 bases and 3 bases, there was a span of 15 bases. Per the germline V gene, CDR1 is LGHNA and CDR2 is YNFKEQ. The CDR3, as DNA: TGTGCCAGCAGCCAAGAAGGCTGGCAGGGCAACAATCAGCCCCAGCATTTT. It specifies CASSQEGWQGNNQPQHF.